The rows below give T cell receptor beta chains drawn from one sample of a study of blood T cell repertoires in COVID-19. Sequenced by immunoSEQ multiplex PCR; TCRdb stores in-frame clones only, minus some. Of roughly 45,000 clones listed, more than 75% are singletons. Sequenced input: peripheral blood. The receptors derive from a man aged 65-85 years with active COVID-19. The CDR3 runs from the conserved cysteine through the conserved F or W. Fields, in order: clone size, J gene, CDR3 length, V gene, CDR3 protein. Size is stated for part of the rows, as once, few or many counts, or as a class when the clone is expanded.

size: once
J: TRBJ2-6
length: 15
V: TRBV30
CDR3: CAWSPQGSGANVLTF

size: -
J: TRBJ2-1
length: 12
V: TRBV6-6
CDR3: CASSPLNNEQFF

size: -
J: TRBJ2-2
length: 14
V: TRBV7-3
CDR3: CASSLAANTGELFF

size: -
J: TRBJ1-5
length: 15
V: TRBV30
CDR3: CAWSVHPRTESVQHF

size: once
J: TRBJ2-1
length: 16
V: TRBV7-9
CDR3: CASSLLGGSSYNEQFF

size: -
J: TRBJ1-5
length: 13
V: TRBV4-1
CDR3: CASSQDIYQPQHF

size: -
J: TRBJ2-3
length: 19
V: TRBV30
CDR3: CAWSVGLAGGPLVTDTQYF

size: -
J: TRBJ2-3
length: 19
V: TRBV4-1
CDR3: CASSPTPLAGGPRADTQYF

size: -
J: TRBJ2-5
length: 15
V: TRBV18
CDR3: CASSANRGVWETQYF

size: -
J: TRBJ1-2
length: 12
V: TRBV7-2
CDR3: CASRTDGYGYTF

size: -
J: TRBJ2-4
length: 14
V: TRBV7-3
CDR3: CASSLTGGKNIQYF

size: few
J: TRBJ2-7
length: 15
V: TRBV4-2
CDR3: CASSHAGASAGEQYF

size: once
J: TRBJ2-7
length: 15
V: TRBV4-2
CDR3: CASSPSSSGTREQYF

size: -
J: TRBJ2-7
length: 15
V: TRBV10-2
CDR3: CASRPPGQWFVEQYF

size: -
J: TRBJ1-5
length: 15
V: TRBV19
CDR3: CASSISAGPNQPQHF

size: -
J: TRBJ2-7
length: 14
V: TRBV2
CDR3: CASRPGTASYEQYF

size: -
J: TRBJ2-5
length: 11
V: TRBV2
CDR3: CASRPGETQYF

size: -
J: TRBJ1-4
length: 14
V: TRBV7-8
CDR3: CASRRGQENEKLFF

size: -
J: TRBJ2-2
length: 16
V: TRBV24-1
CDR3: CATSDPTGRGTGELFF

size: -
J: TRBJ1-2
length: 13
V: TRBV27
CDR3: CASTTGVGYGYTF

size: -
J: TRBJ2-7
length: 15
V: TRBV4-3
CDR3: CASSQDLAGGGEQYF

size: -
J: TRBJ1-3
length: 16
V: TRBV9
CDR3: CASSVDGGTAGNTIYF

size: -
J: TRBJ2-5
length: 14
V: TRBV5-1
CDR3: CASSLQTGGETQYF

size: -
J: TRBJ2-2
length: 18
V: TRBV9
CDR3: CASSVGFQRGGLTGELFF

size: -
J: TRBJ2-7
length: 17
V: TRBV2
CDR3: CASAGTGVSGGSYEQYF

size: -
J: TRBJ1-2
length: 13
V: TRBV24-1
CDR3: CATSADKNYGYTF

size: -
J: TRBJ2-1
length: 13
V: TRBV7-8
CDR3: CASSLVGAGEQFF

size: -
J: TRBJ1-6
length: 13
V: TRBV11-3
CDR3: CASSEGQGSPLHF

size: -
J: TRBJ2-7
length: 12
V: TRBV10-3
CDR3: CAISATTYEQYF

size: -
J: TRBJ1-4
length: 14
V: TRBV7-9
CDR3: CASSLGTVNEKLFF

size: -
J: TRBJ2-3
length: 15
V: TRBV7-9
CDR3: CASTHPRGPSDTQYF

size: -
J: TRBJ1-1
length: 16
V: TRBV28
CDR3: CASSLLGTKRNTEAFF

size: -
J: TRBJ1-6
length: 14
V: TRBV19
CDR3: CASSISGNNSPLHF

size: -
J: TRBJ2-7
length: 15
V: TRBV24-1
CDR3: CATSDFPRDSYEQYF

size: -
J: TRBJ2-3
length: 16
V: TRBV19
CDR3: CASSGKTSGATDTQYF

size: -
J: TRBJ2-7
length: 15
V: TRBV7-2
CDR3: CASSLTRQGRYEQYF

size: -
J: TRBJ1-1
length: 12
V: TRBV7-9
CDR3: CASSLGGRVAFF

size: once
J: TRBJ2-2
length: 13
V: TRBV28
CDR3: CASRPPAVGELFF

size: -
J: TRBJ1-2
length: 14
V: TRBV7-2
CDR3: CASRQGLRDYGYTF